This TCR beta chain came from a study of blood T cell repertoires in COVID-19 (dated by TCRdb to the early 2020s). Regarding the complete study: Samples covering the acute and convalescent phases of COVID-19 were provided by collaborators in the United States, Italy and Spain. Deeply sampled blood TCRbeta repertoires from subjects exposed to, actively infected with, or recovered from COVID-19 were included in the dataset. Samples came from the ongoing ImmuneRACE study (first 160 participants) plus 1,254 subjects from 6 global collaborators. The repertoires were released in a freely available public database meant as a resource for research on the immune response to SARS-CoV-2. A de-identified subject ID, COVID-19 status, age in years and sex were almost always included in the sample metadata. Where available, HLA class I and class II types were obtained from metadata supplied by the sample provider rather than from assay-based typing. The material from the prospective study consisted of cDNA or gDNA derived from T cells, B-cell-depleted T cells, or PBMCs.

Study-wide conclusions, independent of this receptor: The quantity of clinical and demographic metadata differed by source and by participant and was supplied without curation.

At one collaborating source in Seattle, patients were enrolled during active infection and were followed longitudinally through the course of disease. Collaborating institutions collected whole blood in K2EDTA tubes following their own protocols. Collaborator samples were shipped for TCRbeta analysis as frozen whole blood, isolated PBMCs, or DNA extracted from either sample type. In regard to this clone: What antigen it recognizes has not been identified. No much larger clone exists at a distance of one base, and base qualities are not known.

Reading the germline V gene gives CDR1 SNHLY and CDR2 FYNNEI. The CDR3 goes from the cysteine to the phenylalanine over 15 residues. The only DNA kept is the CDR3, 45 bases in frame from the first base. V ends up 7 bases short and J 2 bases short, with an unmatched junction base count of 5. TCRbeta CDR3 regions were amplified from genomic DNA using the immunoSEQ Assay, a bias-controlled multiplex PCR. For the original study's pipeline: Nucleated cell counts per sample were estimated from amplification of reference gene primers within the assay. Sequence reads were collapsed and filtered to measure the absolute abundance of every unique TCRbeta CDR3 rearrangement. For each sample, productive Simpson clonality was calculated as the square root of Simpson's diversity index across productive rearrangements. The immuneACCESS repertoire file appears here via TCRdb, limited to in-frame rearrangements. These files lack a portion of the clones; in checked studies, under half of the deficit traces to unresolved V genes, and the cause of the others is not known. V and J calls and clone size are as listed in that table; D and trimming were resolved from the DNA. Within this sample are around 470,000 clones, with roughly 89% of them counted one time only. The ten largest make up around 0.9% of the sample.

The V and J genes are TRBV2 and TRBJ2-2, and TRBD1 aligns with 9 junction nucleotides. The sequencing sample was made of peripheral blood. This TCR came from a young man with COVID-19, enrolled during active disease. The CDR3 protein: CASKRTGANTGELFF. The DNA reads TGTGCCAGCAAAAGGACAGGGGCCAACACCGGGGAGCTGTTTTTT. Reference TRBV2 and TRBJ2-2 proteins supply the regions before and after the CDR3; the full variable domain is: EPEVTQTPSHQVTQMGQEVILRCVPISNHLYFYWYRQILGQKVEFLVSFYNNEISEKSEIFDDQFSVERPDGSNFTLKIRSTKLEDSAMYFCASKRTGANTGELFFGEGSRLTVL.